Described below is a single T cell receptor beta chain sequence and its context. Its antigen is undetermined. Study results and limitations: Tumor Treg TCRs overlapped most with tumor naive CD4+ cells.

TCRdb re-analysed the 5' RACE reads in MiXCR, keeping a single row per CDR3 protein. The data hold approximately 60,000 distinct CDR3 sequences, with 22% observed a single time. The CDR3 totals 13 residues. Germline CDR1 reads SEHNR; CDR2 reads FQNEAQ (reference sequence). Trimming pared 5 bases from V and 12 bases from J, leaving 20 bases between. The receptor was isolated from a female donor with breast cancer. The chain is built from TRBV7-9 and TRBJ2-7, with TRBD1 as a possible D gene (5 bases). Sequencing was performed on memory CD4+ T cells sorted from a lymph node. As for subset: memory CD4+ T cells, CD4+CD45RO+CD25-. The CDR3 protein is CASSRSDSGNPYF. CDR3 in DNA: TGTGCCAGCAGCAGATCCGACTCAGGGAATCCGTACTTC.